The T cell receptor (beta chain) described here comes from a study of CD8 T cells in Susac syndrome. Study-level points and caveats: The study admitted that it had a relatively small number of individuals in its TCR sequencing and HLA analysis.

Germline V gene lookup returns CDR1 MDHEN and CDR2 SYDVKM. The CDR3 has 14 amino acids. J lost 5 bases, V lost 5 bases, and 8 bases had no gene match. Negative isolation was used for CD8+ and CD4+ T cells, and FACS enrichment was applied to TEMRA cells. This clonotype was seen once. Its specificity is not known. RNA, at about 0.5 to 1 ug, was reverse transcribed with random hexamers. It was immunoSEQ multiplex PCR that amplified TCR beta CDR3 across 54 Vbeta and 13 Jbeta. TCRdb re-called the immunoSEQ multiplex PCR reads with MiXCR, one entry per CDR3 protein. The profile shows approximately 300,000 distinct CDR3 sequences, 75% to 85% of them singletons.

The specimen was CD8+ T cells from PBMCs. The chain is built from TRBV28 and TRBJ1-1, with 7 positions matching TRBD1. The TCR comes from a human donor with multiple sclerosis. CDR3 coding DNA: TGTGCCAGCAGTGACCGACAGGGCGGGACTGAAGCTTTCTTT. Its protein product is CASSDRQGGTEAFF.